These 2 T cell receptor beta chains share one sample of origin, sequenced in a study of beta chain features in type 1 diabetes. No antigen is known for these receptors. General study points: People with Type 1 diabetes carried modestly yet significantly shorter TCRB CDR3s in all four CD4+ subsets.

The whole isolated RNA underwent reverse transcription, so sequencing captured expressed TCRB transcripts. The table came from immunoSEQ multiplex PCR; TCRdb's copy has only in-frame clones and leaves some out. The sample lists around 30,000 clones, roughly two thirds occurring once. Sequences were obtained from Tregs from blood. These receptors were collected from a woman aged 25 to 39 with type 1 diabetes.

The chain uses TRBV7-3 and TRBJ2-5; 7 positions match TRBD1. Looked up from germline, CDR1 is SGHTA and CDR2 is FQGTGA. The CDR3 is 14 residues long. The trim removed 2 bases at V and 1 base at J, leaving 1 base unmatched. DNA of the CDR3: TGTGCCAGCAGCTTATCAGGGGGCCAAGAGACCCAGTACTTC. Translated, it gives CASSLSGGQETQYF.

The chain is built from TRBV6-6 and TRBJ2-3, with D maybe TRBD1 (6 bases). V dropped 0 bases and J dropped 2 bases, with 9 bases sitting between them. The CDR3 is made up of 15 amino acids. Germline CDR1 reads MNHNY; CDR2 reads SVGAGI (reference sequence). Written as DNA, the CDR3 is TGTGCCAGCAGTTACTCCGGGACAAACACAGATACGCAGTATTTT. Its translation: CASSYSGTNTDTQYF.